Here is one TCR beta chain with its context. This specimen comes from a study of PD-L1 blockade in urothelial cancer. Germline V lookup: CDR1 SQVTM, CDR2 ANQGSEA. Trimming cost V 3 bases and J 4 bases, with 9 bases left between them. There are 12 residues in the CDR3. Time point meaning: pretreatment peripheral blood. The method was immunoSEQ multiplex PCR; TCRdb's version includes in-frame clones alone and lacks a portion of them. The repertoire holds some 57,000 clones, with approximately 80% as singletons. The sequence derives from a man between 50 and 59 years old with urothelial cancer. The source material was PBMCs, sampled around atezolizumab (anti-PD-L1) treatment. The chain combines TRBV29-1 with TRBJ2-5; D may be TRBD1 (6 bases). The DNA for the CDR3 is TGCAGCGTTGATAGAGGGGGAGAGACCCAGTACTTC. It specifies CSVDRGGETQYF. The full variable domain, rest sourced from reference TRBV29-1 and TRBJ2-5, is SAVISQKPSRDICQRGTSLTIQCQVDSQVTMMFWYRQQPGQSLTLIATANQGSEATYESGFVIDKFPISRPNLTFSTLTVSNMSPEDSSIYLCSVDRGGETQYFGPGTRLLVL.